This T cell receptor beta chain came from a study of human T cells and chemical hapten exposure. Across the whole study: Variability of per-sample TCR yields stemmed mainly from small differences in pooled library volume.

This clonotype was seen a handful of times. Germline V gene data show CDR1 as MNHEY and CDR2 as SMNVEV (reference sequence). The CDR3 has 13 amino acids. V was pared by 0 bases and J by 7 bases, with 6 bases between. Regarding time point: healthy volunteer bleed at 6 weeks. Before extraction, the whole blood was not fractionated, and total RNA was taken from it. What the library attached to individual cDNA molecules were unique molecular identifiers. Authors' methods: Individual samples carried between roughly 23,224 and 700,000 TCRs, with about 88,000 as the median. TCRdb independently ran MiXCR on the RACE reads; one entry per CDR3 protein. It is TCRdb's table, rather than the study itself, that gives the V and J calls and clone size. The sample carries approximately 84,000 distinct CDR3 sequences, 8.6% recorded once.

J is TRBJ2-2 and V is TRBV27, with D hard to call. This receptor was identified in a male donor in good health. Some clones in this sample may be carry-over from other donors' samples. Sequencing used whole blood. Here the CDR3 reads CASSLSRSGELFF. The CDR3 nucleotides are TGTGCCAGCAGTTTATCACGCAGCGGGGAGCTGTTTTTT.